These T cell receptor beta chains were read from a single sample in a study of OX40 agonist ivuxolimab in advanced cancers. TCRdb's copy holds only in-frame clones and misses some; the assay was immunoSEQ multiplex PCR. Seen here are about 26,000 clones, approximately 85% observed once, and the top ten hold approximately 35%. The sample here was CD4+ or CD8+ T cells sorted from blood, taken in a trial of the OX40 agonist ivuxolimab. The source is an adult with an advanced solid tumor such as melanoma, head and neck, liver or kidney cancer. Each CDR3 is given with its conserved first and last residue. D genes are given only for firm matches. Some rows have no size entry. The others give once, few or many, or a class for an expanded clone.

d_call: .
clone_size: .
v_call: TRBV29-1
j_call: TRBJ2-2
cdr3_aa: CSVELDTGELFF
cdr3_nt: TGCAGCGTTGAACTGGACACCGGGGAGCTGTTTTTT

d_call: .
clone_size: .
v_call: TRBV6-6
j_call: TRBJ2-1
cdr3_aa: CASTGRGSHNEQFF
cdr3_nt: TGTGCCAGCACCGGCCGGGGCAGTCATAATGAGCAGTTCTTC

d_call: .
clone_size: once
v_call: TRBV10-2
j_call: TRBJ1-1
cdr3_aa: CVSSGLRAEAFF
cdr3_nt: TGCGTCAGCAGTGGTCTCAGGGCCGAAGCTTTCTTT

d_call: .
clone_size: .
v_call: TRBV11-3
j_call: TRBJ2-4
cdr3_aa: CASSSGNIQYF
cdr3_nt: TGTGCCAGCAGCTCAGGGAACATTCAGTACTTC

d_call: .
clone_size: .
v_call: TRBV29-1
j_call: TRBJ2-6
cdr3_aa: CSVANPDSPGANVLTF
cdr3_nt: TGCAGCGTTGCGAACCCGGATTCCCCTGGGGCCAACGTCCTGACTTTC

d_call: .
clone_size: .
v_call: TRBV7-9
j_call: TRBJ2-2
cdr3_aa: CASSPSWEAANTGELFF
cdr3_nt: TGTGCCAGCAGCCCTTCCTGGGAGGCGGCAAACACCGGGGAGCTGTTTTTT

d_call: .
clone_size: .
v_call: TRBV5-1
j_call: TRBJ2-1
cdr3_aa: CASTPGTSSYNEQFF
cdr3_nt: TGCGCCAGCACTCCCGGGACCAGCTCCTACAATGAGCAGTTCTTC

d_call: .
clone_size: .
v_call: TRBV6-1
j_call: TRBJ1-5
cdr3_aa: CASTEYPQPQHF
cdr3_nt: TGTGCCAGCACCGAATATCCTCAGCCCCAGCATTTT

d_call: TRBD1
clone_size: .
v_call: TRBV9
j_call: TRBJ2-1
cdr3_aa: CASSGRTRQGHEQFF
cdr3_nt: TGTGCCAGCAGCGGACGGACCCGACAGGGCCATGAGCAGTTCTTC

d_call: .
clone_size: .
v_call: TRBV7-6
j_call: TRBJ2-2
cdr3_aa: CASSSGTNTGELFF
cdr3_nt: TGTGCCAGCAGCTCCGGGACGAACACCGGGGAGCTGTTTTTT

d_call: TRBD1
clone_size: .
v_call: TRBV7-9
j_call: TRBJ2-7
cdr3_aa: CASSPRDSFYEQYF
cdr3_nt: TGTGCCAGCAGCCCCCGGGACAGCTTCTACGAGCAGTACTTC

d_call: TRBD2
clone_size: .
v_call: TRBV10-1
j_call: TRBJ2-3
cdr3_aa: CASSEGLAGRSTDTQYF
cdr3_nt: TGCGCCAGCAGTGAGGGGCTAGCGGGACGAAGCACAGATACGCAGTATTTT

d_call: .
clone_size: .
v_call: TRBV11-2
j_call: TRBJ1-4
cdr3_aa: CASSSQSATNEKLFF
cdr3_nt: TGTGCCAGCAGCTCCCAGTCTGCGACTAATGAAAAACTGTTTTTT

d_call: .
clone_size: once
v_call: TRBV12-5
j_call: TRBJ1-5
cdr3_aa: CASGSFWLGRGSNQPQHF
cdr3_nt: TGTGCTAGTGGTTCCTTTTGGTTGGGCCGAGGGAGCAATCAGCCCCAGCATTTT

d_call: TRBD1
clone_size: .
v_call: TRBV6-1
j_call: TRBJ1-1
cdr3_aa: CASRDEGAMNTEAFF
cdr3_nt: TGTGCCAGCAGAGATGAGGGGGCCATGAACACTGAAGCTTTCTTT

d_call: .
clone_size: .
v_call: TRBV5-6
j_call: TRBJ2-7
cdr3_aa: CASSVDSEGYEQYF
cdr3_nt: TGTGCCAGCAGCGTGGACAGCGAAGGTTACGAGCAGTACTTC

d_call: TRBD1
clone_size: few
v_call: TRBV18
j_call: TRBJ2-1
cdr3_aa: CASSPRQGKMTIYNEQFF
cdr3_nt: TGTGCCAGCTCACCCCGACAGGGCAAAATGACAATTTACAATGAGCAGTTCTTC

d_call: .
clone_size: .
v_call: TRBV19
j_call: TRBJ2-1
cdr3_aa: CASSIGGIVNEQFF
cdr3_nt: TGTGCCAGTAGTATAGGAGGGATCGTCAATGAGCAGTTCTTC

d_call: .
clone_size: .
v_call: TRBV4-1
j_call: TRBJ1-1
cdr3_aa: CASSQSPGTEAFF
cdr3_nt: TGCGCCAGCAGCCAATCGCCCGGGACTGAAGCTTTCTTT

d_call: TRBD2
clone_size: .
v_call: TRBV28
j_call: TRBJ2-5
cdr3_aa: CASSPGLEETQYF
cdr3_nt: TGTGCCAGCAGTCCGGGACTAGAGGAGACCCAGTACTTC

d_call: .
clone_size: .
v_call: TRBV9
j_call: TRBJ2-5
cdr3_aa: CASSVGGTQETQYF
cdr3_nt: TGTGCCAGCAGCGTAGGGGGAACCCAAGAGACCCAGTACTTC

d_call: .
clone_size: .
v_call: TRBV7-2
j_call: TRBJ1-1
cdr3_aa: CASSSMNTEAFF
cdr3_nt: TGTGCCAGCAGCTCCATGAACACTGAAGCTTTCTTT

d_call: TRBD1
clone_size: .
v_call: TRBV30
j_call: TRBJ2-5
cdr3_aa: CAWDRGRETQYF
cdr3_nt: TGTGCCTGGGACAGGGGGAGAGAGACCCAGTACTTC

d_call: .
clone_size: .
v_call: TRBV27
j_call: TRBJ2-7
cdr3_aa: CASPGGERRITYEQYF
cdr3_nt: TGTGCCAGCCCGGGCGGTGAGAGACGAATAACCTACGAGCAGTACTTC

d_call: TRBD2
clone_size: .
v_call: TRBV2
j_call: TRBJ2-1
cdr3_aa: CASSEAPSGRSYNEQFF
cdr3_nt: TGTGCCAGCAGTGAAGCGCCTAGCGGGAGATCCTACAATGAGCAGTTCTTC

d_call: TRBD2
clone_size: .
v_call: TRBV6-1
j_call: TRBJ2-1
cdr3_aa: CASSNGGAHNEQFF
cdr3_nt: TGTGCCAGCAGTAACGGGGGGGCCCACAATGAGCAGTTCTTC

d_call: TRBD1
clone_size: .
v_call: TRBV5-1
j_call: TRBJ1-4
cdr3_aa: CASADRGNEKLFF
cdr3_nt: TGCGCCAGCGCCGACAGGGGGAATGAAAAACTGTTTTTT

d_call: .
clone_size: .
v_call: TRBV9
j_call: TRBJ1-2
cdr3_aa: CASSVDGRVGDGYTF
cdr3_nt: TGTGCCAGCAGCGTAGACGGCAGGGTAGGGGATGGCTACACCTTC

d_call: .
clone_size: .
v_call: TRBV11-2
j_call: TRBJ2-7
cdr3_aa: CASSLASGEQYF
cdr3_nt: TGTGCCAGCAGCTTAGCGTCGGGCGAGCAGTACTTC

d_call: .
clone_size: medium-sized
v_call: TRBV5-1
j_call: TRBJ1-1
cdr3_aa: CASSATVATEAFF
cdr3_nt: TGCGCCAGCAGCGCGACAGTAGCCACTGAAGCTTTCTTT

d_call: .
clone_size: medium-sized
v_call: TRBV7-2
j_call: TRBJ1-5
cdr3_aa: CASSLGGAVQPQHF
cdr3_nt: TGTGCCAGCAGCTTAGGTGGGGCGGTTCAGCCCCAGCATTTT

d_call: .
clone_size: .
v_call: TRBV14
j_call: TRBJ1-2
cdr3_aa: CASSQAGDNYGYTF
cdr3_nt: TGTGCCAGCAGCCAAGCAGGGGACAACTATGGCTACACCTTC

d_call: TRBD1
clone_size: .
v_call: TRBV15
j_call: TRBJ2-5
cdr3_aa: CATSRYPGQGSETQYF
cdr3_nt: TGTGCCACCAGCAGATACCCGGGACAGGGATCAGAGACCCAGTACTTC

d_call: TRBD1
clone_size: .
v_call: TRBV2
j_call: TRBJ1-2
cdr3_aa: CASSELEGQGARSGYTF
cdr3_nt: TGTGCCAGCAGTGAACTTGAAGGACAGGGGGCTAGGAGCGGCTACACCTTC

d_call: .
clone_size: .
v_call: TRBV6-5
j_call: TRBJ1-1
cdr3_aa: CASSYVGGNTEAFF
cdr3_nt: TGTGCCAGCAGTTACGTGGGGGGGAACACTGAAGCTTTCTTT

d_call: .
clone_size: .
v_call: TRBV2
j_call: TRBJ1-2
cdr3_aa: CASSEDTGGGYGYTF
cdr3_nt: TGTGCCAGCAGTGAAGATACTGGGGGAGGCTATGGCTACACCTTC

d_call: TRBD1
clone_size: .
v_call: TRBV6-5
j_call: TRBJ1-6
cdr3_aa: CASSFGTDPQVSLHF
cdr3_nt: TGTGCCAGCAGTTTCGGGACAGACCCCCAAGTGTCCCTCCACTTT

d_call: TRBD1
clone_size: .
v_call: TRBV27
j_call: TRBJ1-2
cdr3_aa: CASSLSDRGGYTF
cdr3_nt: TGTGCCAGCAGTTTATCGGACAGGGGTGGCTACACCTTC

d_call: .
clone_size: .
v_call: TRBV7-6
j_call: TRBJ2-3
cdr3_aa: CASSLGTGTQYF
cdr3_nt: TGTGCCAGCAGCTTGGGCACAGGTACGCAGTATTTT